A single sample is the source of the 22 T cell receptor beta chains below, sequenced in a study of shared clonotypes between healthy human individuals. Clones were sequenced by immunoSEQ multiplex PCR, and TCRdb holds only the in-frame ones, with some missing. The sample has a few hundred thousand clones; 95% to 97% are singletons. Material for sequencing was memory CD8+ T cells sorted from blood. Documented subset: CD45RO+ cells pooled with CCR7-negative TemRA cells. Source of these receptors: a man aged 30 to 39 in good health.

The rearrangement uses TRBV7-2 and TRBJ2-1, with 9 bases fitting TRBD2. The V gene end was trimmed by 1 base and the J gene end by 6 bases; junction bases not matched to a gene: 4. Germline CDR1 and CDR2: SGHTA and FQGNSA. The CDR3 loop spans 15 amino acids. CDR3 in DNA: TGTGCCAGCAGCTTAGTGGCGGGAGGGGGCAATGAGCAGTTCTTC. Its protein product is CASSLVAGGGNEQFF.

CDR3 nucleotide sequence: TGTGCCAGCTCACTCGCGGACTATGGGGGCAATGAGCAGTTCTTC. Amino acid sequence: CASSLADYGGNEQFF. V and J are TRBV18 and TRBJ2-1; the D gene is possibly TRBD2 (6 bases). Germline-derived CDR1 and CDR2 are KGHSH and LQKENI. V lost 4 bases and J 6 bases, leaving 16 bases between the germline ends. The CDR3 contains 15 residues.

This clone was counted a single time. The CDR3 DNA reads TGTGCCAGCAGCTTACCCGGACAGGGGGCCTATGGCTACACCTTC. The encoded protein is CASSLPGQGAYGYTF. This chain connects TRBV6-6 to TRBJ1-2, with TRBD1 matching 11 bases. V shed 6 bases, J shed 4 bases, and the junction held 7 bases outside the gene matches. The CDR3 loop spans 15 amino acids. Germline assignment: CDR1 MNHNY and CDR2 SVGAGI (reference sequence).

V gene TRBV25-1 combines with J gene TRBJ1-2; D is unresolved. This CDR3 is built from 14 residues. Trimming shortened V by 2 bases and J by 4 bases, and 11 bases separated the two germline ends. Per germline, CDR1 MGHDK and CDR2 SYGVNS. The chain's CDR3 is CASSEGRDLYGYTF. The CDR3 DNA sequence: TGTGCCAGCAGTGAAGGCAGAGATCTCTATGGCTACACCTTC.

This chain joins TRBV7-9 and TRBJ1-6, with TRBD1 matching over 9 bases. The CDR3 extends over 12 amino acids. Germline loops: CDR1 SEHNR, CDR2 FQNEAQ (reference sequence). With V trimmed by 6 bases and J by 10 bases, 1 base remained unmatched. Here the CDR3 reads CASSTGGSPLHF. As DNA, the CDR3 is TGTGCCAGCAGTACAGGGGGCTCACCCCTCCACTTT. Complete variable domain (other parts from reference TRBV7-9 and TRBJ1-6): DTGVSQNPRHKITKRGQNVTFRCDPISEHNRLYWYRQTLGQGPEFLTYFQNEAQLEKSRLLSDRFSAERPKGSFSTLEIQRTEQGDSAMYLCASSTGGSPLHFGNGTRLTVT.

The chain links TRBV6-5 to TRBJ2-7, with D maybe TRBD1 (6 bases). The germline V gene has CDR1 MNHEY and CDR2 SVGAGI. This CDR3 spans 16 amino acids. Trimming took 4 bases from V and 1 from J, leaving 17 bases between them. The CDR3 DNA reads as TGTGCCAGCAGTTCCACCCAGGGGAGAGTGTCCTACGAGCAGTACTTC. Protein product: CASSSTQGRVSYEQYF.

The chain is built from TRBV4-2 and TRBJ2-3; 12 bases map to TRBD2. After removal of 4 bases from V and 0 bases from J, the junction contained 5 bases not matched to a gene. Per the germline V gene, CDR1 is LGHNA and CDR2 is YNFKEQ. CDR3 length: 17 residues. The CDR3 sequence: CASSPLAGGPSTDTQYF. The CDR3, as DNA: TGTGCCAGCAGCCCACTAGCGGGAGGTCCTAGCACAGATACGCAGTATTTT.

CDR3 bases: TGTGCCACCAGCAAGGGGCGGGACACGGACGGGGACGAGCAGTACTTC. It specifies CATSKGRDTDGDEQYF. V is TRBV15 and J is TRBJ2-7; D possibly matches TRBD1 or TRBD2 (6 bases each). From germline, CDR1 is LNHNV and CDR2 YYDKDF (reference sequence). This CDR3 is 16 amino acids long. With 4 bases removed from V and 5 bases from J, the gap between germline ends came to 21 bases.

The CDR3 spells CSVGGYTEAFF. CDR3 coding DNA: TGCAGCGTCGGGGGGTACACTGAAGCTTTCTTT. The chain combines TRBV29-1 with TRBJ1-1; D might be TRBD1 (5 bases). The V gene's germline CDR1 is SQVTM and CDR2 ANQGSEA. The CDR3 is 11 residues long. The ends were cut back, 6 bases at V and 3 bases at J, with 8 bases in the middle.

The J gene is TRBJ1-2, the V gene TRBV27; 7 bases line up with TRBD1. Trimming at V came to 3 bases and at J to 3 bases, leaving 4 bases not matched to a gene. The germline CDR1 and CDR2 sequences are MNHEY and SMNVEV (reference sequence). The CDR3 covers 14 residues. The CDR3 loop reads CASSLIGGDYGYTF. CDR3 nucleotides: TGTGCCAGCAGTTTGATAGGGGGCGACTATGGCTACACCTTC.

For the CDR3, the DNA is TGTGCCAGCAGTGTAGGGGGGCGCTATGGCTACACCTTC. Translated, it gives CASSVGGRYGYTF. The V call is TRBV6-1, the J call TRBJ1-2, with TRBD1 as a possible D gene (6 bases). There are 13 residues in the CDR3. Germline V gene sequence: CDR1 MNHNS, CDR2 SASEGT. Trimming pared 4 bases from V and 4 bases from J, leaving 10 bases between.

The V gene is TRBV28, the J gene TRBJ2-1; 13 bases are shared with TRBD2. V was clipped by 7 bases and J by 12 bases; unmatched bases: 12. CDR3 size: 15 residues. Per the germline V gene, CDR1 is MDHEN and CDR2 is SYDVKM. CDR3 nucleotides: TGTGCCAGCACGTCCGGGACTAGCGGGACACGAAGGCAGTTCTTC. Translating gives CASTSGTSGTRRQFF.

This chain connects TRBV10-1 to TRBJ2-4; TRBD2 matches at 8 bases. V was pared by 3 bases and J by 0 bases, with 4 bases of the junction left unmatched. Per the germline V gene, CDR1 is WNHNN and CDR2 is SYGVQD (reference sequence). The CDR3 is made up of 16 amino acids. The CDR3 region is CASSERLAGAKNIQYF. Here the CDR3 DNA reads TGCGCCAGCAGTGAACGGCTAGCGGGAGCCAAAAACATTCAGTACTTC.

This clone appeared a few times. This chain links TRBV7-9 with TRBJ2-1; weak D call: TRBD2 (5 bases). The CDR3 covers 15 residues. V was trimmed by 0 bases and J by 0 bases, leaving 6 bases between them. Germline CDR1 reads SEHNR; CDR2 reads FQNEAQ (reference sequence). This CDR3 is CASSLAGSSYNEQFF. The CDR3 DNA reads as TGTGCCAGCAGCTTAGCGGGGAGCTCCTACAATGAGCAGTTCTTC.

The chain carries TRBV30 and TRBJ1-2; D is undetermined. The CDR3 runs to 11 residues. V lost 5 bases to trimming and J lost 8 bases, with 12 bases between them. Germline values: CDR1 GTSNPN, CDR2 SVGIG (reference sequence). The CDR3 loop reads CAWGTLGGYTF. The CDR3, as DNA: TGTGCCTGGGGCACCCTTGGGGGCTACACCTTC.

The chain has TRBV29-1 and TRBJ2-2, with 7 nucleotides matching TRBD1. This CDR3 spans 11 amino acids. The germline V gene has CDR1 SQVTM and CDR2 ANQGSEA. The ends lost 4 bases at V and 7 bases at J; junction bases unmatched: 0. The DNA for the CDR3 is TGCAGCGTTGCAGGGGGCGGGGAGCTGTTTTTT. Amino acids: CSVAGGGELFF.

V usage is TRBV7-9 and J usage is TRBJ2-7; 7 bases map to TRBD1. The CDR3 length is 16 residues. The V segment lost 1 base and the J segment 0 bases; nucleotides outside the gene matches: 6. Germline CDR1 is SEHNR and CDR2 is FQNEAQ (reference sequence). CDR3 bases: TGTGCCAGCAGCTTAGTAGGTGGGGACAGCTCCTACGAGCAGTACTTC. It specifies CASSLVGGDSSYEQYF. The complete variable domain, with remaining parts taken from reference TRBV7-9 and TRBJ2-7, reads DTGVSQNPRHKITKRGQNVTFRCDPISEHNRLYWYRQTLGQGPEFLTYFQNEAQLEKSRLLSDRFSAERPKGSFSTLEIQRTEQGDSAMYLCASSLVGGDSSYEQYFGPGTRLTVT.

The chain employs TRBV5-6 and TRBJ2-2; D ambiguous. V lost 5 bases to trimming and J lost 2 bases, with 25 bases between them. The CDR3 contains 19 residues. From germline, CDR1 is SGHDT and CDR2 YYEEEE. Here the CDR3 DNA reads TGTGCCAGCAGATCGACTTACCTAGGAGCGCCCGCTAACACCGGGGAGCTGTTTTTT. The encoded protein is CASRSTYLGAPANTGELFF.

This chain uses TRBV15 with TRBJ1-1; tentative D call: TRBD1 (6 bases). The germline gives CDR1 LNHNV, CDR2 YYDKDF (reference sequence). CDR3 length: 17 residues. V was pared by 1 base and J by 1 base, with 16 bases between. This chain's CDR3 is CATSRGLETGRNTEAFF. For the CDR3, the DNA is TGTGCCACCAGCAGAGGGTTAGAGACAGGTCGGAACACTGAAGCTTTCTTT.

The V call is TRBV5-6, the J call TRBJ2-7; 7 positions match TRBD1. CDR3 size: 14 residues. Germline lookup yields CDR1 SGHDT and CDR2 YYEEEE. Trimming at V came to 2 bases and at J to 4 bases, leaving 6 bases not matched to a gene. The CDR3 nucleotides read TGTGCCAGCAGCTTCGCACAGGGGCTGTACGAGCAGTACTTC. Translation: CASSFAQGLYEQYF.

For this clone: The sample has other DNA sequences that encode this CDR3 too. V gene TRBV5-6 combines with J gene TRBJ1-2, with D perhaps matching TRBD1 (5 bases). The CDR3 covers 15 residues. The germline V gene encodes CDR1 SGHDT and CDR2 YYEEEE. Trimming stripped 0 bases from V and 2 bases from J, with 11 bases between. In nucleotides, the CDR3 is TGTGCCAGCAGCTTGGAAATCGACAGAAACTATGGCTACACCTTC. This gives the protein CASSLEIDRNYGYTF.

The rearrangement joins TRBV10-2 to TRBJ2-5; TRBD1 matches at 10 bases. With V trimmed by 4 bases and J by 11 bases, 13 bases remained unmatched. The V gene's germline CDR1 is WSHSY and CDR2 SAAADI. The CDR3 length is 15 residues. CDR3 bases: TGCGCCAGCAGTGGAACCGGGACAGGGGAGAGGGAGCAGTACTTC. Translation: CASSGTGTGEREQYF.